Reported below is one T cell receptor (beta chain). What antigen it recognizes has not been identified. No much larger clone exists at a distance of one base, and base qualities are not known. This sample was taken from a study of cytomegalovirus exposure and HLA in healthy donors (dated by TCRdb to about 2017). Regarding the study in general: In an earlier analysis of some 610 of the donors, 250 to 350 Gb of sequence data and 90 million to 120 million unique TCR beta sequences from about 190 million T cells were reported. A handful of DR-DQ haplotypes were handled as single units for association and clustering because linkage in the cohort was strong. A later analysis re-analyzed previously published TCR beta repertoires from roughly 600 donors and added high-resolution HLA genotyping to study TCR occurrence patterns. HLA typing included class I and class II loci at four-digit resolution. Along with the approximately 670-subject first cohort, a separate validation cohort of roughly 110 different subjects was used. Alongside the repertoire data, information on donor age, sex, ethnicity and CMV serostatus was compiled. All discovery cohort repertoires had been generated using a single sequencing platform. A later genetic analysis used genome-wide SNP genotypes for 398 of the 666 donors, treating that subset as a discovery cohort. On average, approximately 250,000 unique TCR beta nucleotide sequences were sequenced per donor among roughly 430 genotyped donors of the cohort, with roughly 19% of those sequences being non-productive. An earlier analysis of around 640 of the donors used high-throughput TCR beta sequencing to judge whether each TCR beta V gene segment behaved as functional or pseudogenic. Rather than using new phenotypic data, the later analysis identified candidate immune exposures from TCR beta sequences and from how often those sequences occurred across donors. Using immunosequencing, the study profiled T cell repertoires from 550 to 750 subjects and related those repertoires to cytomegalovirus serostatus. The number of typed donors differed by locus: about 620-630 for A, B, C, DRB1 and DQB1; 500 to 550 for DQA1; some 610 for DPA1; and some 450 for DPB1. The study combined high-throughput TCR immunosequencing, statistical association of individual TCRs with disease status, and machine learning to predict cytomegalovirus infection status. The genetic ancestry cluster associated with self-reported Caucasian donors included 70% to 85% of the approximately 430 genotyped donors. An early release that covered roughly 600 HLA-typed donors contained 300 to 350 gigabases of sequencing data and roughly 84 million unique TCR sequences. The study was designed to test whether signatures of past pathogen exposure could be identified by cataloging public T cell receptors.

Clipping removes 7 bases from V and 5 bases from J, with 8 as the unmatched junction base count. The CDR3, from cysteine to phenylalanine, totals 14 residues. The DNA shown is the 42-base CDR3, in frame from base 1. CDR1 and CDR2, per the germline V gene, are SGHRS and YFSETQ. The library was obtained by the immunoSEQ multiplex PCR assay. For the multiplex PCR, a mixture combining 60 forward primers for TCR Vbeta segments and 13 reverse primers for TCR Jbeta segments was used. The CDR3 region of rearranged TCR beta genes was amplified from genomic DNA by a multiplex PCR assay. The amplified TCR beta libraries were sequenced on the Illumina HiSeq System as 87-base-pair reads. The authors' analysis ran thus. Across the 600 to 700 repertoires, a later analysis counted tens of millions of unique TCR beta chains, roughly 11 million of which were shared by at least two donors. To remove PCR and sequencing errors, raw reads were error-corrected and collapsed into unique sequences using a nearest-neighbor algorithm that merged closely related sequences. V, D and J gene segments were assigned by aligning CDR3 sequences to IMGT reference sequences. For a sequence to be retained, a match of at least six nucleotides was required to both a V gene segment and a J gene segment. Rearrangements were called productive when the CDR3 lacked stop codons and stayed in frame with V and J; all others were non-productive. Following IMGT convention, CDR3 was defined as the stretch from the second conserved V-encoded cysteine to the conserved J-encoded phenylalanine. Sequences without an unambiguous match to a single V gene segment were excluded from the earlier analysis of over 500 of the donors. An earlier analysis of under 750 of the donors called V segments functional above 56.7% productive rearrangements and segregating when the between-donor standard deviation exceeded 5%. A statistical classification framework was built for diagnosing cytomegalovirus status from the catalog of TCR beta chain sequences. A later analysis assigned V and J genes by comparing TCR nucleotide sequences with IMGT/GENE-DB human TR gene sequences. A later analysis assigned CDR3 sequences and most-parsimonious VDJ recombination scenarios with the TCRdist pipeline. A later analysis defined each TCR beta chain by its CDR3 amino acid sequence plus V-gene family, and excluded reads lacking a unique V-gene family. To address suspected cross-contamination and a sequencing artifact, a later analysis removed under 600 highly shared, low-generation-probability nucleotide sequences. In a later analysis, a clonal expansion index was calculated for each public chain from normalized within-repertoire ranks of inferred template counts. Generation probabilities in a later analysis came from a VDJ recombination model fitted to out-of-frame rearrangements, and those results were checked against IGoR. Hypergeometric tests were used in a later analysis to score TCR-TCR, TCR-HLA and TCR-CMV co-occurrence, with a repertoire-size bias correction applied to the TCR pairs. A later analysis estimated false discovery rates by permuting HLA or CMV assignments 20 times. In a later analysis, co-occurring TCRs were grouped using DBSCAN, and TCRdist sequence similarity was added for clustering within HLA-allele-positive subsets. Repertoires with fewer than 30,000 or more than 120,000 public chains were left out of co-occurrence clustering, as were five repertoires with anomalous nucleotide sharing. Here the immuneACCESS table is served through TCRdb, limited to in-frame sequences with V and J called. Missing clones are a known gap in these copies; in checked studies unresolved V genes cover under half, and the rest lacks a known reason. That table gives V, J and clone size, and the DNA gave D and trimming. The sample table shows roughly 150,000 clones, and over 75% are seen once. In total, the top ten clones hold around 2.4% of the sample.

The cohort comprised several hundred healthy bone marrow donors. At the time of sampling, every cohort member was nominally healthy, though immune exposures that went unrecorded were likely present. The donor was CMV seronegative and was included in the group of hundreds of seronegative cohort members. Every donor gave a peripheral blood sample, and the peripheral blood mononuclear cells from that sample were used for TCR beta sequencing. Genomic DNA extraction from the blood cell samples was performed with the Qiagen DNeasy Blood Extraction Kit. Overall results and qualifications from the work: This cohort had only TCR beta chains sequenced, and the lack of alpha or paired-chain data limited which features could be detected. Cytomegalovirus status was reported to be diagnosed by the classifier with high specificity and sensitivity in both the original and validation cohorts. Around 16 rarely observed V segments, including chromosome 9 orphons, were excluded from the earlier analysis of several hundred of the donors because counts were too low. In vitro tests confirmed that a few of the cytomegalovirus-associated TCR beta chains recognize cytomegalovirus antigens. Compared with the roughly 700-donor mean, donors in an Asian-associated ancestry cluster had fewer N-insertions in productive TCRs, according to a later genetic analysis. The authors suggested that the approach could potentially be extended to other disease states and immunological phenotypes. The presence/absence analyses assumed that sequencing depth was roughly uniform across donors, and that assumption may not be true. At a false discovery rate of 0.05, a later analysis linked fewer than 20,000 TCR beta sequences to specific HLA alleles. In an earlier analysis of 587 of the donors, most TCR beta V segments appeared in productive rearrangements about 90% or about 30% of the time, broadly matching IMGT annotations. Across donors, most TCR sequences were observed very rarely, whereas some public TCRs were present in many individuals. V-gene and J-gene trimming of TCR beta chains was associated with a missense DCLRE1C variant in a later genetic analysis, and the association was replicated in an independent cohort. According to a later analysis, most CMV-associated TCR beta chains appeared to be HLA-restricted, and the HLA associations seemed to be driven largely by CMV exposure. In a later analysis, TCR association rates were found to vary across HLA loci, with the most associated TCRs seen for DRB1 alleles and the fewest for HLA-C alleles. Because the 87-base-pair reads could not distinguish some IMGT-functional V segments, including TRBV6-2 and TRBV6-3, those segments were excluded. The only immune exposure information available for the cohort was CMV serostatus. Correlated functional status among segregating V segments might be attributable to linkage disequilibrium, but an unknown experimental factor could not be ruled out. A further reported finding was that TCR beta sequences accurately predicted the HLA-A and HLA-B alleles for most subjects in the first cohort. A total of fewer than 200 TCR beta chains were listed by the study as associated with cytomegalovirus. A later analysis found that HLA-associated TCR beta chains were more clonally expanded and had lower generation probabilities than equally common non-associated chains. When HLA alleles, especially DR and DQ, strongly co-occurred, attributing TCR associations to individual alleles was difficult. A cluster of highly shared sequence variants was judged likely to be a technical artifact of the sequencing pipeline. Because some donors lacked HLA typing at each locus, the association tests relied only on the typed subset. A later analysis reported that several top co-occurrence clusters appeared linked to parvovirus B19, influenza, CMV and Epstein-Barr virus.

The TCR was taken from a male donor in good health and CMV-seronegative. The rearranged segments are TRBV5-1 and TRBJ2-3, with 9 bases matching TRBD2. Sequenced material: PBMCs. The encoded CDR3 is CASQAGGSGDTQYF. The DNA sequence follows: TGCGCCAGCCAGGCGGGAGGGTCGGGAGATACGCAGTATTTT.